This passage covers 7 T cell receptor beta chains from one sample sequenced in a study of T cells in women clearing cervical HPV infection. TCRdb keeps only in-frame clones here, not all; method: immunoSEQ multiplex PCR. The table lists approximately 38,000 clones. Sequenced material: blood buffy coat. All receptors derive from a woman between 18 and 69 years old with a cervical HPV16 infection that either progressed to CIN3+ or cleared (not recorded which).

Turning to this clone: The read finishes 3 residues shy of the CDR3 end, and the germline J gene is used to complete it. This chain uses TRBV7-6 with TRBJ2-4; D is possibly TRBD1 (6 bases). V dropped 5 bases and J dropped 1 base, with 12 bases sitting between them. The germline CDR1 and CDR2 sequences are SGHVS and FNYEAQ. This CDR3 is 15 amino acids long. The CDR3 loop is CASSQGPGAKNIQYF. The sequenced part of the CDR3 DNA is TGTGCCAGCAGCCAGGGGCCGGGGGCCAAAAACATT. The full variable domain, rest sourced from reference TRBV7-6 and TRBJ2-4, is GAGVSQSPRYKVTKRGQDVALRCDPISGHVSLYWYRQALGQGPEFLTYFNYEAQQDKSGLPNDRFSAERPEGSISTLTIQRTEQRDSAMYRCASSQGPGAKNIQYFGAGTRLSVL.

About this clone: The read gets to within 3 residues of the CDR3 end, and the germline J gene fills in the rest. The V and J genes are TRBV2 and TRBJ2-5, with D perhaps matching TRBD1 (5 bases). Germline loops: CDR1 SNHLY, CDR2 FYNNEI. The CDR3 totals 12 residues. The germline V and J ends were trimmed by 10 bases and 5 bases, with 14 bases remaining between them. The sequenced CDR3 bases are TGTGCCAAGATCCCGAAGGGGGAGACC. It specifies CAKIPKGET. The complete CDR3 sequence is CAKIPKGETQYF.

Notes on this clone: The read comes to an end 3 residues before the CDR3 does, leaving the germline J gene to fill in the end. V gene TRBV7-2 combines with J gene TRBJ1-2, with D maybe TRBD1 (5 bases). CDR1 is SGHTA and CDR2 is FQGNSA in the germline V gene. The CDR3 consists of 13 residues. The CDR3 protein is CASSFGGYNDYTF. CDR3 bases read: TGTGCCAGCAGCTTTGGGGGGTACAATGAC.

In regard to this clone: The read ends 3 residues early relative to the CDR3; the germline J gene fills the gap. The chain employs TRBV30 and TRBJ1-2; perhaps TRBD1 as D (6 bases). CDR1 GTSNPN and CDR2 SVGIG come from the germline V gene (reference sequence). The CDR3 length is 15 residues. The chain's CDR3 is CAWRGAGGSTYDYTF. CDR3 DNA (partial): TGTGCCTGGAGGGGGGCGGGGGGCTCAACCTACGAC.

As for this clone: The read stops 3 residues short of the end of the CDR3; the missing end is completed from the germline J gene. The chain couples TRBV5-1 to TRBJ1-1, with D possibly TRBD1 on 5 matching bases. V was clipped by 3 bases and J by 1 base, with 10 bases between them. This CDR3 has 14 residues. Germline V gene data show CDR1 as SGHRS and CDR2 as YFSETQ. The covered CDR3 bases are TGCGCCAGCAGCTCTAACGGGGGGAACACTGAA. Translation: CASSSNGGNTE. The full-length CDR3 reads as CASSSNGGNTEAFF.

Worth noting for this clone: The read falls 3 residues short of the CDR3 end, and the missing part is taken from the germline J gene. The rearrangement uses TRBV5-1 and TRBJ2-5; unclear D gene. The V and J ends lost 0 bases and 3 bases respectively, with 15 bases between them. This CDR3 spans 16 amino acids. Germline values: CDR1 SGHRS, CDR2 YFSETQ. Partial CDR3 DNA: TGCGCCAGCAGCTTGGGGCTAGTCGCCTCGGAAGAGACC. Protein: CASSLGLVASEET. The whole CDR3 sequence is CASSLGLVASEETQYF. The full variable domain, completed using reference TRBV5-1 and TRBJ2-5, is KAGVTQTPRYLIKTRGQQVTLSCSPISGHRSVSWYQQTPGQGLQFLFEYFSETQRNKGNFPGRFSGRQFSNSRSEMNVSTLELGDSALYLCASSLGLVASEETQYFGPGTRLLVL.

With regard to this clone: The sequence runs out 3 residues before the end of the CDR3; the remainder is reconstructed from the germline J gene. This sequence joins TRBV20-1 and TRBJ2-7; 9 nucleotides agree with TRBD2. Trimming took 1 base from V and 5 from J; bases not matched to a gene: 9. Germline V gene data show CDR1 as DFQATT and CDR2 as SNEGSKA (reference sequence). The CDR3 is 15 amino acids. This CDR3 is CSARVSLAGYNEQYF. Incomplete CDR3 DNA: TGCAGTGCTAGAGTTAGTCTAGCGGGGTATAACGAG.